This T cell receptor beta chain was documented in a study of T cell repertoires in cytomegalovirus infection. From the reads, TCRdb called clonotypes with MiXCR, one entry per CDR3 protein. The table has some 300,000 distinct CDR3 sequences, about 8.8% seen once. Germline V gives CDR1 LGHNT, CDR2 FRNRAP. The CDR3 has 13 residues. V lost 1 base to trimming and J lost 6 bases, with 6 bases between them. Sequences were obtained from PBMCs. The clonotype was recovered from a human donor in good health (CMV status not recorded). Some clones in this sample may be carry-over from other donors' samples. The chain employs TRBV12-5 and TRBJ2-2; D is uncertain. The CDR3 DNA follows: TGTGCTAGTGGTTTGGGGGTCTCCGGGGAGCTGTTTTTT. Encoded protein: CASGLGVSGELFF.